This TCR beta chain was recorded in a study of cytomegalovirus exposure and HLA in healthy donors. PCR primers comprised 60 Vbeta and 13 Jbeta primers. Sequenced by immunoSEQ multiplex PCR; TCRdb stores in-frame clones only, minus some. The top ten clones hold over 2.5% of a sample with 100,000 to 150,000 clones, around 75% of them seen once. V was shortened by 0 bases and J by 5 bases, with 14 bases between the two germline ends. CDR3 length: 15 amino acids. Germline values: CDR1 SGHRS, CDR2 YFSETQ. This clonotype was sampled from a woman aged 45-60 years in good health and CMV-seronegative. The specimen was PBMCs. The chain links TRBV5-1 to TRBJ2-5; D might be TRBD2 (5 bases). CDR3 sequence (DNA): TGCGCCAGCAGCTTGGCCGGGGTATTGGCGGAGACCCAGTACTTC. It specifies CASSLAGVLAETQYF.